The T cell receptor beta chain described here comes from a study of T cells expressing NK-cell markers. Study outcomes and limitations: These clonotypes, the leaders elsewhere, also led the CD3+CD56-NKG2C+ fraction in four donors.

Germline values: CDR1 MNHEY, CDR2 SVGAGI. The CDR3 totals 19 residues. UMI-tagged 5'RACE template switching yielded the TCR beta cDNA. TCRdb reworked the 5' RACE reads into one entry per CDR3 protein, no DNA. The sample totals about 260,000 distinct CDR3 sequences. On this clonotype: The antigen is unknown.

The sequencing input was blood T cells: a sorted CD56 or NKG2C T cell subset, CD4+ or CD8+ T cells, or bulk PBMC T cells (not recorded which). J is TRBJ2-6 and V is TRBV6-5. This clonotype was sampled from a man aged 18 to 30 in good health. The CDR3 spells CASSYSRPTASSGANVLTF.